What follows is one TCR beta chain and its context. As yet, its antigen is unknown. These data belong to a study of beta chain features in type 1 diabetes. Study-wide findings and caveats: Patients with Type 1 diabetes showed moderately but significantly shorter TCRB CDR3s in all four CD4+ subsets.

Since all of the isolated RNA was reverse transcribed, expressed TCRB transcripts were what got sequenced. TCRdb's copy holds only in-frame clones and misses some; the assay was immunoSEQ multiplex PCR. The sample lists more than 300,000 clones; 8.5% to 10% were seen once. Material: central memory CD4+ T cells from blood. The sequence came from a man between 25 and 39 years old with type 1 diabetes.

Here the CDR3 reads CSVSSSTSDRVYTF. CDR3 coding DNA: TGCAGCGTTAGCAGCTCCACTTCGGACAGGGTTTACACCTTC. The V call is TRBV29-1, the J call TRBJ1-2, with 8 bases that match TRBD1. The CDR3 runs 14 residues. With V trimmed by 5 bases and J by 11 bases, 16 bases remained unmatched. The germline V gene encodes CDR1 SQVTM and CDR2 ANQGSEA.